Each of the 14 T cell receptor beta chains below was sequenced from the same sample in a study of blood T cell repertoires in COVID-19. Profiled with immunoSEQ multiplex PCR; TCRdb holds only in-frame clones, not every one. The table has some 16,000 clones, roughly nine tenths seen once. The sequenced material came from peripheral blood. The receptor source for this set is a man at least 80 years old with acute or convalescent COVID-19.

The chain joins TRBV27 to TRBJ1-1; D call uncertain. V was clipped by 5 bases and J by 4 bases, with 17 bases between them. This CDR3 comprises 15 residues. Per the germline V gene, CDR1 is MNHEY and CDR2 is SMNVEV (reference sequence). The CDR3 sequence is CASSPGGGRGTEAFF. The DNA of the CDR3 is TGTGCCAGCAGTCCGGGTGGCGGGAGAGGCACTGAAGCTTTCTTT.

The rearrangement joins TRBV12-5 to TRBJ2-5; a possible D gene is TRBD1 (5 bases). V was pared by 2 bases and J by 1 base, with 5 bases between. The CDR3 is made up of 13 amino acids. Germline CDR1 LGHNT, CDR2 FRNRAP. The CDR3, as DNA: TGTGCTAGTGGTTTGACAGGCCAAGAGACCCAGTACTTC. Translation gives CASGLTGQETQYF.

This clone was found once. V and J are TRBV19 and TRBJ1-5; TRBD1 is a possible D gene (6 bases). The CDR3 covers 15 residues. From germline, CDR1 is LNHDA and CDR2 SQIVND (reference sequence). Trimming left V 3 bases short and J 10 bases short, with 19 bases between. The CDR3 DNA follows: TGTGCCAGTAGTATGGGGGGGGGCCCCGGGGGACCCCAGCATTTT. This translates into CASSMGGGPGGPQHF.

This clone has only one observation. The rearrangement joins TRBV2 to TRBJ1-2; 7 bases are a match to TRBD1. The length of the CDR3 is 12 residues. The V segment lost 4 bases and the J segment 4 bases; nucleotides outside the gene matches: 0. Germline loops: CDR1 SNHLY, CDR2 FYNNEI. CDR3 region: CASSGDSYGYTF. The CDR3 DNA reads TGTGCCAGCAGTGGGGACAGCTATGGCTACACCTTC.

V gene TRBV10-2 combines with J gene TRBJ2-7; 8 nucleotides align to TRBD1. Per germline, CDR1 WSHSY and CDR2 SAAADI. This CDR3 spans 15 amino acids. With V trimmed by 3 bases and J by 3 bases, 7 bases remained unmatched. CDR3 protein: CASSESNRGDYEQYF. The CDR3 nucleotides are TGCGCCAGCAGTGAATCGAACAGGGGGGACTACGAGCAGTACTTC.

The rearrangement joins TRBV2 to TRBJ2-1, with D possibly TRBD2 on 5 matching bases. Trimming left V 5 bases short and J 7 bases short, with 15 bases between. The germline CDR1 and CDR2 sequences are SNHLY and FYNNEI. This CDR3 has 14 residues. The CDR3 loop reads CASSTSFNVNEQFF. CDR3 nucleotide sequence: TGTGCCAGCAGTACTAGTTTCAATGTTAATGAGCAGTTCTTC.

J is TRBJ1-2 and V is TRBV19; a weak D match, TRBD1 (6 bases). Trimming cost V 6 bases and J 4 bases, with 9 bases left between them. The CDR3 spans 12 residues. Germline-derived CDR1 and CDR2 are LNHDA and SQIVND (reference sequence). The CDR3 nucleotides are TGTGCCAGTAGAGCAGGGGCCTATGGCTACACCTTC. As protein: CASRAGAYGYTF.

The genes are TRBV2 and TRBJ2-5, with 8 bases lining up with TRBD2. Germline V CDR1 and CDR2: SNHLY, FYNNEI. Trimming removed 7 bases from V and 2 bases from J; junction bases left unmatched: 9. This CDR3 has 15 residues. The CDR3 DNA sequence: TGTGCCAGCACTCGGGGCAGCGGGGGTCAAGAGACCCAGTACTTC. Translated: CASTRGSGGQETQYF.

V gene TRBV6-5 combines with J gene TRBJ2-5; 8 nucleotides match TRBD1. Germline assignment: CDR1 MNHEY and CDR2 SVGAGI. V was pared by 4 bases and J by 1 base, with 8 bases of the junction left unmatched. The CDR3 has 16 amino acids. The CDR3 DNA follows: TGTGCCAGCAGTTCTCCAACAGACAGGGGCCAAGAGACCCAGTACTTC. Protein sequence: CASSSPTDRGQETQYF.

The chain is built from TRBV6-5 and TRBJ1-5; a possible D gene is TRBD1 (6 bases). Per germline, CDR1 MNHEY and CDR2 SVGAGI. Trimming took off 6 bases at V and 3 bases at J, with 15 bases between the two ends. This CDR3 spans 15 amino acids. CDR3 in DNA: TGTGCCAGCAGGTCATCGACAGGTACCAATCAGCCCCAGCATTTT. Translating it yields CASRSSTGTNQPQHF.

J is TRBJ2-2 and V is TRBV11-3; TRBD1 aligns across 7 bases. This CDR3 contains 16 residues. With V trimmed by 0 bases and J by 0 bases, 1 base remained unmatched. Germline V gene sequence: CDR1 SGHNT, CDR2 YENEEA. CDR3 region: CASSLDQGANTGELFF. The DNA for the CDR3 is TGTGCCAGCAGCTTAGATCAGGGGGCGAACACCGGGGAGCTGTTTTTT.

The V and J genes are TRBV13 and TRBJ1-2; D might be TRBD1 (6 bases). The CDR3 totals 14 residues. Deletions cut 6 bases from V and 8 bases from J, with 19 bases between. The germline gives CDR1 PRHDT, CDR2 FYEKMQ (reference sequence). The CDR3 reads CASRYGGGSPGYTF. The CDR3 coding sequence is TGTGCCAGCAGATACGGGGGGGGCTCCCCGGGCTACACCTTC.

V is TRBV7-2 and J is TRBJ2-2, with D unresolved. The ends were cut back, 5 bases at V and 5 bases at J, with 15 bases in the middle. CDR1 SGHTA and CDR2 FQGNSA come from the germline V gene. This CDR3 is built from 15 residues. Here the CDR3 reads CASSVTEQGTGELFF. In DNA form, the CDR3 reads TGTGCCAGCAGCGTTACAGAACAAGGTACCGGGGAGCTGTTTTTT.

V gene TRBV10-3 combines with J gene TRBJ2-3, with 13 nucleotides matching TRBD2. J gave up 2 bases and V 6 bases, and 2 bases lay outside the gene matches. Germline V gives CDR1 ENHRY, CDR2 SYGVKD. The CDR3 runs 15 residues. CDR3 sequence: CAIRGLAGATDTQYF. The CDR3 DNA reads as TGTGCCATCAGAGGACTAGCGGGGGCCACAGATACGCAGTATTTT.